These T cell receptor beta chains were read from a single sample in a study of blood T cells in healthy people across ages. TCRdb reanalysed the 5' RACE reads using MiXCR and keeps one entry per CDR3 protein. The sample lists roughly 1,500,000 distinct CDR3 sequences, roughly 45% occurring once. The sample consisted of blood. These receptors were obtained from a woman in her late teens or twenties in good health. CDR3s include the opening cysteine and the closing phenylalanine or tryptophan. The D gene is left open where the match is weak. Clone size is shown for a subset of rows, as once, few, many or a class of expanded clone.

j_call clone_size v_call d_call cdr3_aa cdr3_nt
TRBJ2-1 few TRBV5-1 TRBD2 CASSLLSSGRAIGNEQFF TGCGCCAGCAGCCTGTTGTCTAGCGGGAGGGCCATCGGCAATGAGCAGTTCTTC
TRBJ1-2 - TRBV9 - CASSVGGDGPGYTF TGTGCCAGCAGCGTGGGCGGGGACGGCCCTGGCTACACCTTC
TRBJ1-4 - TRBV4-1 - CASSQAQGQLNEKLFF TGCGCCAGCAGCCAGGCACAGGGCCAGCTTAATGAAAAACTGTTTTTT
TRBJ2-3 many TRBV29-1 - CSVLDPGTQYF TGCAGCGTACTAGACCCTGGTACGCAGTATTTT
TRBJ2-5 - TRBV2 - CASRQIETQYF TGTGCCAGCAGACAGATCGAGACCCAGTACTTC
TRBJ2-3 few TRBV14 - CASSQDGGPTPATQYF TGTGCCAGCAGCCAAGACGGGGGCCCGACTCCCGCTACGCAGTATTTT
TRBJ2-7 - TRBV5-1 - CASSRTAGEQYF TGCGCCAGCAGCCGGACAGCCGGCGAGCAGTACTTC
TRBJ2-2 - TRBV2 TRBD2 CASSESGAGGLPGELFF TGTGCCAGCAGTGAATCTGGGGCGGGAGGGTTGCCCGGGGAGCTGTTTTTT
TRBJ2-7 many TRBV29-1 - CSVEDRAVGPNLGYEQYF TGCAGCGTTGAAGATCGGGCGGTAGGGCCAAATCTCGGGTACGAGCAGTACTTC
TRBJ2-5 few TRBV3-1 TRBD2 CASSDSLAGEWETQYF TGTGCCAGCAGCGACTCGCTAGCGGGAGAGTGGGAGACCCAGTACTTC
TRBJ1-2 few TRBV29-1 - CSAGGPSNYGYTF TGCAGCGCCGGGGGGCCCTCTAACTATGGCTACACCTTC
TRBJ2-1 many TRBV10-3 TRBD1 CATRQGSSYNEQFF TGTGCCACCCGACAGGGAAGCTCCTACAATGAGCAGTTCTTC